The source of this TCR beta chain is a study of T cell responses to AZD1222 COVID-19 vaccine. Trimming cost V 6 bases and J 3 bases, with 14 bases left between them. The V gene's germline CDR1 is SEHNR and CDR2 FQNEAQ (reference sequence). CDR3 length: 15 residues. Using immunoSEQ multiplex PCR, the repertoire was profiled, and TCRdb retains in-frame clones only, with some absent. The sample records 100,000 to 150,000 clones, roughly 90% being singletons. The J gene is TRBJ2-2, the V gene TRBV7-9; possibly TRBD1 or TRBD2 for D (5 bases each). The sample was peripheral blood, taken on day 0 of AZD1222 vaccination. The receptor comes from an adult in good health. This chain's CDR3 is CASRVRGAHTGELFF. The CDR3 DNA sequence: TGTGCCAGCAGGGTGAGAGGGGCGCACACCGGGGAGCTGTTTTTT.